This T cell receptor beta chain was recorded in a study of Tregs in tolerant kidney transplant recipients. The method was immunoSEQ multiplex PCR; TCRdb's version includes in-frame clones alone and lacks a portion of them. Of roughly 17,000 clones listed, about four fifths are singletons. The CDR3 has 12 residues. V was trimmed by 2 bases and J by 6 bases, leaving 6 bases between them. Per the germline V gene, CDR1 is SGHTA and CDR2 is FQGNSA. Sequenced input: Tregs from blood. This chain joins TRBV7-2 and TRBJ2-3; D possibly uses TRBD1 or TRBD2 (5 bases each). The receptor was isolated from a human donor in good health. The CDR3 sequence: CASSLRDDTQYF. CDR3 DNA: TGTGCCAGCAGCTTAAGGGACGATACGCAGTATTTT. Full variable domain (outside the CDR3, taken from reference TRBV7-2 and TRBJ2-3): GAGVSQSPSNKVTEKGKDVELRCDPISGHTALYWYRQSLGQGLEFLIYFQGNSAPDKSGLPSDRFSAERTGGSVSTLTIQRTQQEDSAVYLCASSLRDDTQYFGPGTRLTVL.